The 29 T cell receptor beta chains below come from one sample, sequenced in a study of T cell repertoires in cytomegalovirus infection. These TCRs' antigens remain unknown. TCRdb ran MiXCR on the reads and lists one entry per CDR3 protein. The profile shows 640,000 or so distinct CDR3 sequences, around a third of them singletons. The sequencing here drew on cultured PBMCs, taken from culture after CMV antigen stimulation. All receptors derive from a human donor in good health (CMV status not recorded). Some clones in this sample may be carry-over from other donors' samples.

The CDR3 nucleotides read TGTGCCAGCAGCTACGGAGGTTCTAATGAAAAACTGTTTTTT. It encodes CASSYGGSNEKLFF. The chain has TRBV7-9 and TRBJ1-4, with D hard to call. CDR1 is SEHNR, CDR2 FQNEAQ, per germline (reference sequence). CDR3 length equals 14 residues. Trimming cost V 4 bases and J 3 bases, with 9 bases left between them. The entire variable domain, with the rest obtained from reference TRBV7-9 and TRBJ1-4, is as follows: DTGVSQNPRHKITKRGQNVTFRCDPISEHNRLYWYRQTLGQGPEFLTYFQNEAQLEKSRLLSDRFSAERPKGSFSTLEIQRTEQGDSAMYLCASSYGGSNEKLFFGSGTQLSVL.

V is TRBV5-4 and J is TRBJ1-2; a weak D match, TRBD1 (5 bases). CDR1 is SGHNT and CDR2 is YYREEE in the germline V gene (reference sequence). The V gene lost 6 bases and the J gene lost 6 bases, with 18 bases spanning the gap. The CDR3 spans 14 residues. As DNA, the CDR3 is TGTGCCAGCACCAATGGGGGGGGTGACCATGGCTACACCTTC. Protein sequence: CASTNGGGDHGYTF.

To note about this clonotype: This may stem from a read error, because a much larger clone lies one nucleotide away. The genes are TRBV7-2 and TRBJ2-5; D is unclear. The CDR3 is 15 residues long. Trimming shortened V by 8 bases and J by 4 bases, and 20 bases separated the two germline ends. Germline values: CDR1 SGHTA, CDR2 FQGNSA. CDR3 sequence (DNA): TGTGCCAGCGGCCCCAAAGCCCGTTATCGAGAGACCCAGTACTTC. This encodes CASGPKARYRETQYF.

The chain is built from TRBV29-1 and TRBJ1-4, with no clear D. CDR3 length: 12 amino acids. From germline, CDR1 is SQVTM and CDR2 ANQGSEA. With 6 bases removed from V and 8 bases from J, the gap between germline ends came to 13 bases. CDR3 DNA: TGCAGCGTAGCGGACGGGTCAGAAAAACTGTTTTTT. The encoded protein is CSVADGSEKLFF.

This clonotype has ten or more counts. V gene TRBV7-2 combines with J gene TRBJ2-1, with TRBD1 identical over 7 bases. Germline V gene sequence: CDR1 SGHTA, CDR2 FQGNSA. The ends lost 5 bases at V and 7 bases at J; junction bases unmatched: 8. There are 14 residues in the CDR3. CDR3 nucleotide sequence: TGTGCCAGCAGCGCCAACAGGGGCCCTAATGAGCAGTTCTTC. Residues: CASSANRGPNEQFF.

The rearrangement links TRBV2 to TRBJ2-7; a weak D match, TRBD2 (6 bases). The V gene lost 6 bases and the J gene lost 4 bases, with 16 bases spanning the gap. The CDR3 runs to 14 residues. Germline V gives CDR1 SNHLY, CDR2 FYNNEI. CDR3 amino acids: CASSPRGSDYEQYF. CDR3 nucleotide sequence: TGTGCCAGCAGCCCCCGGGGGAGTGATTACGAGCAGTACTTC. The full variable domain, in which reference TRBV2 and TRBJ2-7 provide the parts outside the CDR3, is EPEVTQTPSHQVTQMGQEVILRCVPISNHLYFYWYRQILGQKVEFLVSFYNNEISEKSEIFDDQFSVERPDGSNFTLKIRSTKLEDSAMYFCASSPRGSDYEQYFGPGTRLTVT.

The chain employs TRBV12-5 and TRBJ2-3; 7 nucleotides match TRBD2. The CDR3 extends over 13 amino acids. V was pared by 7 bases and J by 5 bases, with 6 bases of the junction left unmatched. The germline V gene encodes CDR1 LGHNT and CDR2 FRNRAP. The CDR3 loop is CASARGVGDTQYF. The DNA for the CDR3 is TGTGCTAGTGCTCGGGGGGTTGGAGATACGCAGTATTTT.

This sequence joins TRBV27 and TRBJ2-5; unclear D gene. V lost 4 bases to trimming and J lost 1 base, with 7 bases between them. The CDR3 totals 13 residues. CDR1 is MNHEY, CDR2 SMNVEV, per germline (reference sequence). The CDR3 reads CASSSRRQETQYF. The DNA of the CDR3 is TGTGCCAGCAGTTCAAGACGCCAAGAGACCCAGTACTTC.

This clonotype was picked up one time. The CDR3: CASSVEGYGYTF. Written as DNA, the CDR3 is TGTGCCAGCAGCGTAGAAGGGTATGGCTACACCTTC. The rearrangement links TRBV9 to TRBJ1-2; D is unclear. Germline assignment: CDR1 SGDLS and CDR2 YYNGEE. Trimming shortened V by 0 bases and J by 5 bases, and 5 bases separated the two germline ends. The CDR3 sequence is 12 residues long.

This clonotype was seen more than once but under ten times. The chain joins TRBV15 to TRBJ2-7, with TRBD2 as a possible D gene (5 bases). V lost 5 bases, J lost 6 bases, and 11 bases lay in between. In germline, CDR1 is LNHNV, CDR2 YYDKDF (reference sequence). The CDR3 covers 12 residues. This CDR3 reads CATSWIEGEQYF. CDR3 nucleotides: TGTGCCACCAGCTGGATTGAGGGCGAGCAGTACTTC.

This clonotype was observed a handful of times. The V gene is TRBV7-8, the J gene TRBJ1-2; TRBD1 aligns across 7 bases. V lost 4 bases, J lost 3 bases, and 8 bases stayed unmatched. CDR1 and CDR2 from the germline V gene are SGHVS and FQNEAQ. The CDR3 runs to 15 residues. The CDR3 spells CASSSRDRGDYGYTF. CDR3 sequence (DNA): TGTGCCAGCAGCTCGCGGGACAGAGGAGACTATGGCTACACCTTC.

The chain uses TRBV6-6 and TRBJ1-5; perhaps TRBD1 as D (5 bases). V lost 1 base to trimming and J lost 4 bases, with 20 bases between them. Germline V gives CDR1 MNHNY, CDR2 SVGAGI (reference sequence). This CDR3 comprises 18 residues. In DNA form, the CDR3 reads TGTGCCAGCAGTTACTACCCCAGGGAGCCGGGACGGAATCAGCCCCAGCATTTT. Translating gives CASSYYPREPGRNQPQHF.

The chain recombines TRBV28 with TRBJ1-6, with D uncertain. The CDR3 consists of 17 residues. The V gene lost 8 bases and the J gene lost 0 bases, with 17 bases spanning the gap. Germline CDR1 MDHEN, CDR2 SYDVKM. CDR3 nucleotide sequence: TGTGCCAGCTCTCCCCGGGAGAGGAGCTCCTATAATTCACCCCTCCACTTT. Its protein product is CASSPRERSSYNSPLHF.

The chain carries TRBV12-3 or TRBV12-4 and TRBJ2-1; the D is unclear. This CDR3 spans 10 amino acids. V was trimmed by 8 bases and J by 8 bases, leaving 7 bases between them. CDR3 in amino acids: CASGSYEQFF. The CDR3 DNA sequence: TGTGCCAGCGGAAGTTATGAGCAGTTCTTC.

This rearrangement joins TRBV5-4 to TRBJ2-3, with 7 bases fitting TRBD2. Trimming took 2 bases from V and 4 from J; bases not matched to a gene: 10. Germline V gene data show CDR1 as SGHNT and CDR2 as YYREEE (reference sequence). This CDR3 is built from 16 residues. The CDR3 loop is CASSFGVGGGADTQYF. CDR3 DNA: TGTGCCAGCAGCTTTGGGGTTGGGGGAGGGGCAGATACGCAGTATTTT.

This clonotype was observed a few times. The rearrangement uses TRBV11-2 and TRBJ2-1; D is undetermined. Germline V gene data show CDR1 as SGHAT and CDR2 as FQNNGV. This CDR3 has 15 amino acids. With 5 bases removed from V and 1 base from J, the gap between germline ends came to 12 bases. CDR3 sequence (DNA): TGTGCCAGCAGCCTACCCCGGGCGTCCTACAATGAGCAGTTCTTC. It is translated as CASSLPRASYNEQFF.

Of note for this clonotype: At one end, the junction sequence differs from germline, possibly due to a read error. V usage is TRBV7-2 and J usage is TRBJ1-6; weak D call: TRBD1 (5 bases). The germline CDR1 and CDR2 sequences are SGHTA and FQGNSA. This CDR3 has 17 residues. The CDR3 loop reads CASSLVATPGPNSPLRF. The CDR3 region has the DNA TGTGCCAGCAGCTTAGTGGCTACCCCGGGACCGAATTCACCCCTCCGCTTT.

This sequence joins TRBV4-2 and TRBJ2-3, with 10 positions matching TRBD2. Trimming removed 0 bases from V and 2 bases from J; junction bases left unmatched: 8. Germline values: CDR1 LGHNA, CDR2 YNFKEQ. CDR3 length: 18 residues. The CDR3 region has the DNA TGTGCCAGCAGCCAAGAGAAGGTAGCGGGGGGATACACAGATACGCAGTATTTT. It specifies CASSQEKVAGGYTDTQYF.

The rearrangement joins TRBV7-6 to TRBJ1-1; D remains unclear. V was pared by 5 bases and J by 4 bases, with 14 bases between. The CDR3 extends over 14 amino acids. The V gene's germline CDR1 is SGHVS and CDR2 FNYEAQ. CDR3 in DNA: TGTGCCAGCAGCCCGATTAGCGGGTCCACTGAAGCTTTCTTT. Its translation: CASSPISGSTEAFF.

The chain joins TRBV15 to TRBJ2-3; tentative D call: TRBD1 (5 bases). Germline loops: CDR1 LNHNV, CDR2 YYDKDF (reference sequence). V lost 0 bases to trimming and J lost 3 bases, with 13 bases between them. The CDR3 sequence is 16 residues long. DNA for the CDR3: TGTGCCACCAGCAGAGACTCAGGGTCCACTACAGATACGCAGTATTTT. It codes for CATSRDSGSTTDTQYF.

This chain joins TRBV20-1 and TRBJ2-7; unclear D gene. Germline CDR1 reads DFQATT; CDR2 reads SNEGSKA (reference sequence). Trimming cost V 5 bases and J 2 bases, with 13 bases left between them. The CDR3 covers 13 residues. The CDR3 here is CSAPNWETYEQYF. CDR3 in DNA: TGCAGTGCTCCTAACTGGGAAACCTACGAGCAGTACTTC.

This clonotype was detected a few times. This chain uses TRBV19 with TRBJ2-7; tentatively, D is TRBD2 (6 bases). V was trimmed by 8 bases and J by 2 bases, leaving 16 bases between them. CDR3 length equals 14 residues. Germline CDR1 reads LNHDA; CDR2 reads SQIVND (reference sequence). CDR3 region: CASSAGRLTYEQYF. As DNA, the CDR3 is TGTGCCAGTTCCGCGGGAAGGCTCACCTACGAGCAGTACTTC.

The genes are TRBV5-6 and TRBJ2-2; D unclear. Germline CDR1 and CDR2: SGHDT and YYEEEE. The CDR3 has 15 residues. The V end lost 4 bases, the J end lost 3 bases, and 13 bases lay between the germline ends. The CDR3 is CASSPERSYTGELFF. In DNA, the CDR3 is TGTGCCAGCAGCCCAGAGAGGAGTTACACCGGGGAGCTGTTTTTT.

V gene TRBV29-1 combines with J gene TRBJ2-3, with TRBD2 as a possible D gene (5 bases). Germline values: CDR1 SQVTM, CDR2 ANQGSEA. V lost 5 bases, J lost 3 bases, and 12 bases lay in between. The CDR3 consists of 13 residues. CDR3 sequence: CSVRIGGTDTQYF. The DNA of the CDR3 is TGCAGCGTTCGGATCGGAGGTACAGATACGCAGTATTTT.

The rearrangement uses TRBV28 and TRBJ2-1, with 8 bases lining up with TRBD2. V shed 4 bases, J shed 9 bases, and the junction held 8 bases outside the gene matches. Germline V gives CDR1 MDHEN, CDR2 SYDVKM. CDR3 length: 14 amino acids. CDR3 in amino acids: CASSSREGFTEQFF. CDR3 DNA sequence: TGTGCCAGCAGTTCCCGGGAGGGTTTCACTGAGCAGTTCTTC.

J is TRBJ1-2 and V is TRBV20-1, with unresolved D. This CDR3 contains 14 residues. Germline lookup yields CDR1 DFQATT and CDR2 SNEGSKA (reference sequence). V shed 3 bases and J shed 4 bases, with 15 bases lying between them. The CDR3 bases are TGCAGTGCTAGGAGAACTACGAGGACCTATGGCTACACCTTC. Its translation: CSARRTTRTYGYTF.

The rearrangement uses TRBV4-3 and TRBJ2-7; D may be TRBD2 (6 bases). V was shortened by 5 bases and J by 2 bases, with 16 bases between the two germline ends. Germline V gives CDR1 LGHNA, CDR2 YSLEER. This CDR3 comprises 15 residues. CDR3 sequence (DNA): TGCGCCAGCAGCAGGACTAACAGCCTAACCTACGAGCAGTACTTC. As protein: CASSRTNSLTYEQYF.

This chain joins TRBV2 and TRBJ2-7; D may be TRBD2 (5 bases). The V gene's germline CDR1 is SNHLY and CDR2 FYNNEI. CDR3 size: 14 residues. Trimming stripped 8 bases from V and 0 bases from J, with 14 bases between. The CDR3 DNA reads TGTGCCAGCCTCCTGGAGGCGAGCTCCTACGAGCAGTACTTC. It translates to CASLLEASSYEQYF.

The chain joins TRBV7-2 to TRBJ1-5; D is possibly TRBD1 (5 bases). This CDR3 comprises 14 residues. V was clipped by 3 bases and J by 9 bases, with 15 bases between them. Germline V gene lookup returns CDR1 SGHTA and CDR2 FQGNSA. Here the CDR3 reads CASSLVLGDPPQHF. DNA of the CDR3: TGTGCCAGCAGCTTGGTCCTTGGGGACCCGCCCCAGCATTTT.